The rows below give T cell receptor beta chains drawn from one sample of a study of blood T cell repertoires in COVID-19. Repertoires were generated with immunoSEQ multiplex PCR, while TCRdb's copy carries only in-frame clones and drops some. The sample includes 130,000 to 150,000 clones, over 75% seen only once; the top ten take roughly 13%. Sequencing used peripheral blood. Receptor source: a man between 18 and 29 years old with COVID-19, enrolled during active disease. Each CDR3 is given with its conserved first and last residue. The D gene is left open where the match is weak. Size tells how often a clone was seen (once, few, many) or the class of an expanded clone, and some rows leave it out.

clone size | J gene | D gene | CDR3 length | V gene | CDR3 DNA | CDR3 protein
- | TRBJ2-1 | TRBD1 | 15 | TRBV27 | TGTGCCAGCAGTTCCGGGACAGGGATTTACAATGAGCAGTTCTTC | CASSSGTGIYNEQFF
once | TRBJ2-1 | TRBD1 | 15 | TRBV2 | TGTGCCAGCAGCCGCCCCGACAGGGCTACAAATGAGCAGTTCTTC | CASSRPDRATNEQFF
- | TRBJ2-7 | - | 13 | TRBV6-5 | TGTGCCAGCAGTATCACACAGACAGGCGAGCAGTACTTC | CASSITQTGEQYF
- | TRBJ2-7 | - | 15 | TRBV27 | TGTGCCAGCAGTTCGGACCGGTCGGGAGTGGGCGAGCAGTACTTC | CASSSDRSGVGEQYF
- | TRBJ2-3 | - | 19 | TRBV6-1 | TGTGCCAGCAGTGATTGTGGGTGGGACCGGGACACCCGCACAGATACGCAGTATTTT | CASSDCGWDRDTRTDTQYF
- | TRBJ1-1 | TRBD1 | 17 | TRBV7-6 | TGTGCCAGCAGCTTAAACGGTGGCAGGGGGCTGGACACTGAAGCTTTCTTT | CASSLNGGRGLDTEAFF
once | TRBJ1-5 | - | 16 | TRBV7-8 | TGTGCCAGCAGCGGACAACAGGGAGTGAGCAATCAGCCCCAGCATTTT | CASSGQQGVSNQPQHF
- | TRBJ1-2 | TRBD1 | 17 | TRBV7-3 | TGTGCCAGCAGCTTCTCGATACGGGACAGGGGAGTAAATGGCTACACCTTC | CASSFSIRDRGVNGYTF
- | TRBJ2-3 | - | 16 | TRBV6-5 | TGTGCCAGCAGTTACCCTGGACACGGAGCCACAGATACGCAGTATTTT | CASSYPGHGATDTQYF
- | TRBJ1-2 | TRBD1 | 13 | TRBV12-3/TRBV12-4 | TGTGCCAGCAGCTATGACAGGGGACTCGGCTACACCTTC | CASSYDRGLGYTF
- | TRBJ2-4 | - | 15 | TRBV18 | TGTGCCAGCTCACCGGGTCGACTAGCCAAAAACATTCAGTACTTC | CASSPGRLAKNIQYF
- | TRBJ2-7 | TRBD1 | 14 | TRBV7-9 | TGTGCCAGCAGCTTAGGGGGACAGGGGTACGAGCAGTACTTC | CASSLGGQGYEQYF
- | TRBJ1-5 | TRBD1 | 15 | TRBV28 | TGTGCCACAGATACAGGGGCGGCGAGCAATCAGCCCCAGCATTTT | CATDTGAASNQPQHF
- | TRBJ1-5 | - | 17 | TRBV28 | TGTGCCAGCAAGACTAGGGGCGGGACTTTTAGCAATCAGCCCCAGCATTTT | CASKTRGGTFSNQPQHF
- | TRBJ1-2 | - | 16 | TRBV5-6 | TGTGCCAGCAGCTTTGCGGGGGGCTACCTAGAGACTGGCTACACCTTC | CASSFAGGYLETGYTF
- | TRBJ2-7 | - | 17 | TRBV3-1/TRBV3-2 | TGTGCCAGCAGTCCACCTCCCATCGGCGGGTACTCCTACGAGCAGTACTTC | CASSPPPIGGYSYEQYF
once | TRBJ1-2 | - | 11 | TRBV30 | TGTGCCTGGAGTGACAGCTATGGCTACACCTTC | CAWSDSYGYTF
- | TRBJ2-3 | - | 16 | TRBV24-1 | TGTGCCACCAGTGGCAGGGGACCGATTAGCACAGATACGCAGTATTTT | CATSGRGPISTDTQYF
- | TRBJ2-5 | - | 11 | TRBV7-6 | TGTGCCAGCAGCCGTCTGGAGACCCAGTACTTC | CASSRLETQYF
- | TRBJ2-7 | - | 15 | TRBV3-1/TRBV3-2 | TGTGCCAGCAGCCAAGGAACCCGTGAGGTATACGAGCAGTACTTC | CASSQGTREVYEQYF
- | TRBJ1-5 | TRBD1 | 15 | TRBV28 | TGTGCCAGCAGCGTCAACAGGGGGGGGAGGGGGCCCCAGCATTTT | CASSVNRGGRGPQHF
- | TRBJ2-6 | - | 18 | TRBV9 | TGTGCCAGCAGCCCGGTGTCAGGTACGAGCTCTGGGGCCAACGTCCTGACTTTC | CASSPVSGTSSGANVLTF
once | TRBJ2-7 | TRBD2 | 15 | TRBV5-6 | TGTGCCAGCAGCTTGGTGACTAGCGGTACCTACGAGCAGTACTTC | CASSLVTSGTYEQYF
- | TRBJ1-5 | - | 14 | TRBV21-1 | TGTGCCAGTGGGGGGGGCGGAACCAATCAGCCCCAGCATTTT | CASGGGGTNQPQHF
- | TRBJ2-2 | TRBD2 | 15 | TRBV7-6 | TGTGCCAGCAGCCTCAGCGGGAGCGACACCGGGGAGCTGTTTTTT | CASSLSGSDTGELFF
once | TRBJ2-1 | TRBD1 | 19 | TRBV7-2 | TGTGCCAGCAGCCCCGGGGTAGCCATAGGGACAGGGGTCGTCAATGAGCAGTTCTTC | CASSPGVAIGTGVVNEQFF
- | TRBJ2-2 | TRBD2 | 15 | TRBV2 | TGTGCCAGCAGACCACTAGCGGGGTTCACCGGGGAGCTGTTTTTT | CASRPLAGFTGELFF
once | TRBJ1-5 | - | 14 | TRBV4-2 | TGTGCCACCGGAGGGGAGTATAGCAATCAGCCCCAGCATTTT | CATGGEYSNQPQHF
- | TRBJ2-3 | - | 15 | TRBV10-3 | TGTGCCATCAATCCCCACGGGAGTGGCACAGATACGCAGTATTTT | CAINPHGSGTDTQYF
- | TRBJ1-1 | - | 15 | TRBV6-5 | TGTGCCAGCAGGGCCCGACAGTCAATGAACACTGAAGCTTTCTTT | CASRARQSMNTEAFF
- | TRBJ1-5 | - | 14 | TRBV9 | TGTGCCAGCAGCCCGGGACTGAACAATCAGCCCCAGCATTTT | CASSPGLNNQPQHF
- | TRBJ2-7 | - | 12 | TRBV28 | TGTGCCAGCAGTTTATTTACTAGCGAGCAGTACTTC | CASSLFTSEQYF
- | TRBJ2-2 | TRBD2 | 18 | TRBV28 | TGTGCCAGCAGCCGACAGGGACTAGCGGGAGTGAATACCGGGGAGCTGTTTTTT | CASSRQGLAGVNTGELFF
once | TRBJ1-4 | - | 17 | TRBV27 | TGTGCCAGCAGTTTATCCCCTCTCCGAGCGACTAATGAAAAACTGTTTTTT | CASSLSPLRATNEKLFF
- | TRBJ1-2 | - | 12 | TRBV19 | TGTGCCAGTAGTATCCCAGGTAGTGGCTACACCTTC | CASSIPGSGYTF
- | TRBJ2-7 | TRBD2 | 15 | TRBV6-2/TRBV6-3 | TGTGCCAGCAGTTACTCTAGCGGGAGTCGCCACGAGCAGTACTTC | CASSYSSGSRHEQYF
- | TRBJ1-2 | - | 15 | TRBV3-1/TRBV3-2 | TGTGCCAGCAGCCAAGATAGCAGGGGCAACTATGGCTACACCTTC | CASSQDSRGNYGYTF
- | TRBJ2-7 | TRBD1 | 16 | TRBV30 | TGTGCCTGGAGTGACCACACAGGGGGAAAGGTCTACGAGCAGTACTTC | CAWSDHTGGKVYEQYF
- | TRBJ2-7 | TRBD1 | 23 | TRBV3-1/TRBV3-2 | TGTGCCAGCAGCCAAAAACACCGGGACCCCCTTACAAAGGGGACAGGTGTCCCCTACGAGCAGTACTTC | CASSQKHRDPLTKGTGVPYEQYF
- | TRBJ2-1 | - | 18 | TRBV9 | TGTGCCAGCAGCACCAGCACGGCCACCCGGGGGTCCTACAATGAGCAGTTCTTC | CASSTSTATRGSYNEQFF
once | TRBJ2-7 | TRBD1 | 14 | TRBV4-3 | TGCGCCAGCAGCCCCGGGACAGGTGATTACGAGCAGTACTTC | CASSPGTGDYEQYF
- | TRBJ2-5 | - | 15 | TRBV28 | TGTGCCAGCAGTCCGCAGTCTGGGGCAATGGAGACCCAGTACTTC | CASSPQSGAMETQYF
few | TRBJ2-1 | TRBD2 | 13 | TRBV6-4 | TGTGCCAGCAGTGACAGGCTAGCGGGAATGCAGTTCTTC | CASSDRLAGMQFF
- | TRBJ2-1 | - | 11 | TRBV7-8 | TGTGCCAGCACGGAGGTGGATGAGCAGTTCTTC | CASTEVDEQFF
- | TRBJ2-7 | - | 17 | TRBV19 | TGTGCCAGTAGTATCGGAGTTGGGAGCGGCTCTGACTACGAGCAGTACTTC | CASSIGVGSGSDYEQYF
- | TRBJ2-7 | TRBD1 | 13 | TRBV6-5 | TGTGCCAGCGGTAGGGACAGGGTCGGCGAGCAGTACTTC | CASGRDRVGEQYF